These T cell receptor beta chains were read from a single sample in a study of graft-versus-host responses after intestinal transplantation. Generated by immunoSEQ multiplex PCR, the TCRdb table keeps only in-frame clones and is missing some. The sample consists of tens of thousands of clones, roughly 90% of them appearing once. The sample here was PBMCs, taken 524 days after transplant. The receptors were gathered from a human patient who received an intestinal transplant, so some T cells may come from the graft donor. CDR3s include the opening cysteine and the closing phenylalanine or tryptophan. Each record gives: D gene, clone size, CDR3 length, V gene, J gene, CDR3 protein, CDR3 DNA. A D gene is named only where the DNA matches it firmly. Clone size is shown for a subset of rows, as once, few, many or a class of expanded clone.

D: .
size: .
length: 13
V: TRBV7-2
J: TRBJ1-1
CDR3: CAISSGWGTEAFF
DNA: TGTGCCATATCCTCCGGGTGGGGCACTGAAGCTTTCTTT

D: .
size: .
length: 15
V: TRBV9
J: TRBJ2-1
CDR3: CASSVSSVPYNEQFF
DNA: TGTGCCAGCAGCGTTTCTAGCGTCCCATACAATGAGCAGTTCTTC

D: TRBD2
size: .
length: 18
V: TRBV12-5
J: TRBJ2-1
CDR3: CASGLGTAGTIGLGEQFF
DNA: TGTGCTAGTGGTTTGGGGACGGCGGGGACTATAGGTTTGGGTGAGCAGTTCTTC

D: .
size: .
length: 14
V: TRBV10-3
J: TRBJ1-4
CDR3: CAISEGEGGEKLFF
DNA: TGTGCCATCAGTGAGGGGGAAGGGGGTGAAAAACTGTTTTTT

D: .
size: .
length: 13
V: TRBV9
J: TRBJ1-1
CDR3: CASSVLEGTEAFF
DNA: TGTGCCAGCAGCGTACTCGAAGGTACTGAAGCTTTCTTT

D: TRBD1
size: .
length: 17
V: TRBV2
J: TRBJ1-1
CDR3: CASSRFRFDREHTEAFF
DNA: TGTGCCAGCAGTCGATTTAGATTTGACAGGGAGCACACTGAAGCTTTCTTT

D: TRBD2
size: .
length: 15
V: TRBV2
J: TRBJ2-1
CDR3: CASSVSLAGGNEQFF
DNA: TGTGCCAGCAGTGTTTCGCTAGCGGGAGGGAATGAGCAGTTCTTC

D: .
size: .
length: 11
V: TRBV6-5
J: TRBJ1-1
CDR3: CASSDFIEAFF
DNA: TGTGCCAGCAGCGACTTCATTGAAGCTTTCTTT

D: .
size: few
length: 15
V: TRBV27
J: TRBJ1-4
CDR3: CASSLGAATNEKLFF
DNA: TGTGCCAGCAGTTTGGGGGCTGCAACTAATGAAAAACTGTTTTTT

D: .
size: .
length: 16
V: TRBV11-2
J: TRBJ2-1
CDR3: CASSSRGDSLPNEQFF
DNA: TGTGCCAGCAGCTCCCGCGGGGACAGTTTACCCAATGAGCAGTTCTTC

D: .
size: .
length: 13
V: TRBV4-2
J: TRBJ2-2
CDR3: CASSQAGAGELFF
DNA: TGTGCCAGCAGCCAAGCAGGGGCCGGGGAGCTGTTTTTT

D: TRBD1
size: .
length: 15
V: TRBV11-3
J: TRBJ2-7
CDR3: CASSISGQGTYEQYF
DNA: TGTGCCAGCAGCATCAGCGGACAGGGAACCTACGAGCAGTACTTC

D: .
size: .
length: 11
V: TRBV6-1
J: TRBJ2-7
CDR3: CASSYASQQYF
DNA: TGTGCCAGCAGTTACGCATCCCAGCAGTACTTC

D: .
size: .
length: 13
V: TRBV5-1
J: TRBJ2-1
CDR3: CASRLQGSNEQFF
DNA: TGCGCCAGCAGGCTACAGGGAAGCAATGAGCAGTTCTTC

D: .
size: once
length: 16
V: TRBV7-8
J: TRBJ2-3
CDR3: CASSLNRVVNTDTQYF
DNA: TGTGCCAGCAGCTTAAATAGGGTCGTCAACACAGATACGCAGTATTTT

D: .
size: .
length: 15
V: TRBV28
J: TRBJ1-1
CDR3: CASSLTSVGNTEAFF
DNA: TGTGCCAGCAGTCTGACCTCCGTAGGGAACACTGAAGCTTTCTTT

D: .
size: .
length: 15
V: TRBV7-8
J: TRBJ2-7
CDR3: CASSLRVSDTYEQYF
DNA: TGTGCCAGCAGCTTACGGGTATCTGATACCTACGAGCAGTACTTC

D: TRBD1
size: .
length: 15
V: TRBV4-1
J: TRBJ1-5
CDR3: CASSQGTGGGQPQHF
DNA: TGCGCCAGCAGCCAAGGGACAGGGGGCGGTCAGCCCCAGCATTTT

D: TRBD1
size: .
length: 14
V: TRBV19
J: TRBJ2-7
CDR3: CASSNPGQGYEQYF
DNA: TGTGCCAGTAGCAATCCCGGACAGGGTTACGAGCAGTACTTC

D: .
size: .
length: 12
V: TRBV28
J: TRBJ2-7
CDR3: CASTKGLGEQYF
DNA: TGTGCCAGTACAAAGGGGCTAGGCGAGCAGTACTTC

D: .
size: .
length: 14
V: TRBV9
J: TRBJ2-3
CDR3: CASGRDPSTDTQYF
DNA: TGTGCCAGCGGGCGGGACCCTAGCACAGATACGCAGTATTTT

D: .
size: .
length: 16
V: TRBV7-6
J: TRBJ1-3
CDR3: CASSANVHRVLNTIYF
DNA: TGTGCCAGCAGCGCCAACGTCCATAGAGTGTTAAACACCATATATTTT

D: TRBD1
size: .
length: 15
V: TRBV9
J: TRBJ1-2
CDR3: CASSRKMTGEHGYTF
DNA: TGTGCCAGCAGCCGGAAGATGACAGGGGAACATGGCTACACCTTC

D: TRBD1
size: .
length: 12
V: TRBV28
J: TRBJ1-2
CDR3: CASNPGGYAYTF
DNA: TGTGCCAGCAACCCAGGGGGCTATGCTTACACCTTC

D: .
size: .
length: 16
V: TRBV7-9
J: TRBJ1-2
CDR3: CASSSAEAGRNYGYTF
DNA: TGTGCCAGCAGCTCCGCCGAGGCAGGACGAAACTATGGCTACACCTTC

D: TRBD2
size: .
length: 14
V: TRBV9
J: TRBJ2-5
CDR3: CASSSGTSDETQYF
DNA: TGTGCCAGCAGCAGCGGGACTAGCGATGAGACCCAGTACTTC

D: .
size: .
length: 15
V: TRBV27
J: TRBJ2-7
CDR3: CASSLLGTSSYEQYF
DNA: TGTGCCAGCAGTTTATTAGGGACGAGCTCCTACGAGCAGTACTTC

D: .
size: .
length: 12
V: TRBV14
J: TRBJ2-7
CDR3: CASSQTRYEQYF
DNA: TGTGCCAGCAGCCAAACCCGCTACGAGCAGTACTTC

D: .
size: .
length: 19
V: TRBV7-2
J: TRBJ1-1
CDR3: CASSSARVGSTALRTEAFF
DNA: TGTGCCAGCAGCTCTGCTCGGGTTGGGAGCACGGCCCTTCGCACTGAAGCTTTCTTT

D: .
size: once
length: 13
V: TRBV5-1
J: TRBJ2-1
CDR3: CASSLEEANEQFF
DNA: TGCGCCAGCAGCTTGGAGGAGGCCAATGAGCAGTTCTTC

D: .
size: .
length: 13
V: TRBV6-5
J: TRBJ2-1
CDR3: CASRLALYNEQFF
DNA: TGTGCCAGCAGGCTAGCGTTATACAATGAGCAGTTCTTC

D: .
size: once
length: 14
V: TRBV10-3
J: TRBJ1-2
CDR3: CAISESEGGYGYTF
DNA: TGTGCCATCAGTGAGTCGGAGGGTGGCTATGGCTACACCTTC

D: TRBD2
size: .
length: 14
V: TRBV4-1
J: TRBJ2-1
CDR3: CASSQGTSSNEQFF
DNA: TGCGCCAGCAGCCAAGGGACTAGTAGCAATGAGCAGTTCTTC

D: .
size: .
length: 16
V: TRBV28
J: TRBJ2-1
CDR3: CASSFRGGFSYNEQFF
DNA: TGTGCCAGCAGTTTTAGAGGGGGATTCTCCTACAATGAGCAGTTCTTC

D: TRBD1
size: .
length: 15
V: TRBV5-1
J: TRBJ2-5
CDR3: CASRRTGDGQETQYF
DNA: TGCGCCAGCCGCCGGACAGGAGATGGCCAAGAGACCCAGTACTTC

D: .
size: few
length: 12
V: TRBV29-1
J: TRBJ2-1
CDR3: CSVWTSYNEQFF
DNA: TGCAGCGTCTGGACCTCCTACAATGAGCAGTTCTTC

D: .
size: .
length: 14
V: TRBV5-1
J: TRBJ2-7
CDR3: CASGSGLGLYEQYF
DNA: TGTGCCAGCGGTTCCGGACTGGGGCTCTACGAGCAGTACTTC

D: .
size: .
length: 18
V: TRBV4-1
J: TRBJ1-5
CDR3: CASSQDREGRGDNQPQHF
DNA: TGCGCCAGCAGCCAAGATAGAGAAGGGAGGGGGGATAATCAGCCCCAGCATTTT

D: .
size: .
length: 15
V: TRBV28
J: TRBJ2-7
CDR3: CASSTQGGGANEQYF
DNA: TGTGCCAGCAGTACCCAGGGTGGAGGAGCTAACGAGCAGTACTTC

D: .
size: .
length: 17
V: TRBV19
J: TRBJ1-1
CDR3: CASSIGQWVPLNTETFF
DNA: TGTGCCAGTAGTATTGGGCAGTGGGTTCCTTTGAACACTGAAACTTTCTTT

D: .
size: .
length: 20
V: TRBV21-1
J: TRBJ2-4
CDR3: CASSKVSLAGGCLAKNIQYF
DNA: TGTGCCAGCAGCAAAGTTTCTCTAGCGGGAGGGTGTCTAGCCAAAAACATTCAGTACTTC

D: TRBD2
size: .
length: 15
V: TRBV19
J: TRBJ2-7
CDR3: CASTARSGRIYEQYF
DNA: TGTGCCAGTACCGCCCGTAGCGGGAGAATCTACGAGCAGTACTTC

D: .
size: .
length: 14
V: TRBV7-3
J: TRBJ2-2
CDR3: CASSLGLNTGELFF
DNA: TGTGCCAGCAGCTTAGGGCTTAACACCGGGGAGCTGTTTTTT

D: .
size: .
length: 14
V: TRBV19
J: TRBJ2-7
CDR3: CASSIVTNSYEQYF
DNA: TGTGCCAGTAGTATAGTAACCAACTCCTACGAGCAGTACTTC

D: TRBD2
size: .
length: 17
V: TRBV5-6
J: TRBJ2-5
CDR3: CASSTRTSGRGLETQYF
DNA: TGTGCCAGCAGCACTCGGACTAGCGGGAGGGGGTTGGAGACCCAGTACTTC

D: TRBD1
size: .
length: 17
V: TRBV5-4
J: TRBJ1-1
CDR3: CASSKDRGGRRNTEAFF
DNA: TGTGCCAGCAGTAAAGACAGGGGGGGGAGAAGGAACACTGAAGCTTTCTTT

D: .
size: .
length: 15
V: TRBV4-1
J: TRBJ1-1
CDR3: CASSQGPGTNTEAFF
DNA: TGCGCCAGCAGCCAAGGGCCGGGGACGAACACTGAAGCTTTCTTT

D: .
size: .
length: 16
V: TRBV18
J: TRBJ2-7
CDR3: CASSPGISDFSYEQYF
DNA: TGTGCCAGCTCACCAGGGATTTCGGACTTCTCCTACGAGCAGTACTTC

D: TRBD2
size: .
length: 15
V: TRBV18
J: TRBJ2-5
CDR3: CASSPNTSGRETQYF
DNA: TGTGCCAGCTCACCAAATACTAGCGGGAGAGAGACCCAGTACTTC

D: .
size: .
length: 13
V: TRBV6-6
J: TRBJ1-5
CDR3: CASSYRKDQPQHF
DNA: TGTGCCAGCAGTTACCGAAAGGATCAGCCCCAGCATTTT

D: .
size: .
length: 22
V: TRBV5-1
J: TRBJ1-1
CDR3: CARWGPPGWRWSLGVRSTEAFF
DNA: TGCGCCAGGTGGGGGCCGCCTGGGTGGCGTTGGTCCCTCGGAGTCCGTTCCACTGAAGCTTTCTTT